The 32 T cell receptor beta chains in this list originate from one sample, sequenced in a study of T cell changes during pregnancy in multiple sclerosis. Clones were read by immunoSEQ multiplex PCR, and TCRdb kept only the in-frame ones, dropping some. This repertoire shows about 84,000 clones, 85% to 95% found once; its top ten account for about 1%. The specimen was peripheral blood, collected in the second trimester of pregnancy. The receptors shown here come from a female donor in good health, enrolled as a control in a pregnancy study.

This chain joins TRBV7-2 and TRBJ2-7; 8 bases map to TRBD1. Germline V gene sequence: CDR1 SGHTA, CDR2 FQGNSA. V was pared by 4 bases and J by 1 base, with 9 bases of the junction left unmatched. The CDR3 has 16 amino acids. CDR3 loop: CASSSRPDRVSYEQYF. DNA for the CDR3: TGTGCCAGCAGCTCACGCCCGGACAGGGTTTCCTACGAGCAGTACTTC. Full variable domain (rest looked up from reference TRBV7-2 and TRBJ2-7): GAGVSQSPSNKVTEKGKDVELRCDPISGHTALYWYRQSLGQGLEFLIYFQGNSAPDKSGLPSDRFSAERTGGSVSTLTIQRTQQEDSAVYLCASSSRPDRVSYEQYFGPGTRLTVT.

The chain combines TRBV28 with TRBJ1-3, with 8 bases identical to TRBD1. Germline assignment: CDR1 MDHEN and CDR2 SYDVKM. V lost 4 bases, J lost 0 bases, and 11 bases stayed unmatched. The CDR3 loop spans 18 amino acids. The CDR3 loop is CASSSPPGGATSGNTIYF. The CDR3 DNA follows: TGTGCCAGCAGTTCCCCCCCAGGGGGCGCAACCTCTGGAAACACCATATATTTT. Full variable domain (remainder filled in from reference TRBV28 and TRBJ1-3): DVKVTQSSRYLVKRTGEKVFLECVQDMDHENMFWYRQDPGLGLRLIYFSYDVKMKEKGDIPEGYSVSREKKERFSLILESASTNQTSMYLCASSSPPGGATSGNTIYFGEGSWLTVV.

The rearrangement uses TRBV28 and TRBJ2-4; D perhaps matches TRBD2 (5 bases). This CDR3 is 15 amino acids long. From germline, CDR1 is MDHEN and CDR2 SYDVKM. V dropped 4 bases and J dropped 1 base, with 11 bases sitting between them. CDR3 loop: CASSSGVRAKNIQYF. The CDR3 nucleotides are TGTGCCAGCAGTTCCGGGGTTCGGGCCAAAAACATTCAGTACTTC.

The chain has TRBV7-2 and TRBJ2-4; 9 positions match TRBD1. CDR3 length equals 15 residues. Germline-derived CDR1 and CDR2 are SGHTA and FQGNSA. With 2 bases clipped from V and 5 bases from J, the junction kept 4 bases outside the gene matches. CDR3 loop: CASSLRGQGENIQYF. The CDR3 region has the DNA TGTGCCAGCAGCTTACGGGGACAGGGCGAAAACATTCAGTACTTC.

The V gene is TRBV9, the J gene TRBJ2-3, with unresolved D. Germline V gene sequence: CDR1 SGDLS, CDR2 YYNGEE. The length of the CDR3 is 15 residues. The V end was cut by 0 bases, the J end by 0 bases, with 8 bases between. The CDR3 protein is CASSVDGASTDTQYF. In nucleotides, the CDR3 is TGTGCCAGCAGCGTAGACGGAGCTAGCACAGATACGCAGTATTTT.

The chain has TRBV6-1 and TRBJ1-5, with D perhaps TRBD1 (6 bases). Trimming cost V 2 bases and J 6 bases, with 11 bases left between them. The CDR3 totals 14 residues. The germline V gene has CDR1 MNHNS and CDR2 SASEGT. In DNA form, the CDR3 reads TGTGCCAGCAGTGAAATGGGGGCTGGTCAGCCCCAGCATTTT. Encoded protein: CASSEMGAGQPQHF.

The chain couples TRBV7-2 to TRBJ2-5, with D possibly TRBD2 on 6 matching bases. V was shortened by 5 bases and J by 4 bases, with 17 bases between the two germline ends. This CDR3 has 15 amino acids. Germline V CDR1 and CDR2: SGHTA, FQGNSA. The CDR3 region has the DNA TGTGCCAGCAGCCAAGTGGGCGGGATGGCAGAGACCCAGTACTTC. This sequence encodes CASSQVGGMAETQYF.

This chain connects TRBV27 to TRBJ2-5; 8 nucleotides match TRBD1. Germline CDR1 reads MNHEY; CDR2 reads SMNVEV (reference sequence). Losses at the gene ends were 4 bases for V and 2 bases for J; bases not matched to a gene: 9. CDR3 length equals 16 residues. The DNA of the CDR3 is TGTGCCAGCAGTTCGACAGGGGTTGGGGTGCAAGAGACCCAGTACTTC. It translates to CASSSTGVGVQETQYF.

This chain connects TRBV6-5 to TRBJ2-1; D possibly corresponds to TRBD1 (6 bases). The ends were cut back, 2 bases at V and 3 bases at J, with 11 bases in the middle. The CDR3 runs to 15 residues. Germline V CDR1 and CDR2: MNHEY, SVGAGI. The DNA of the CDR3 is TGTGCCAGCAGTTACAGGGGGATGGGCTACAATGAGCAGTTCTTC. Encoded protein: CASSYRGMGYNEQFF.

V and J are TRBV5-1 and TRBJ2-5; 12 nucleotides match TRBD2. Germline CDR1 and CDR2: SGHRS and YFSETQ. V lost 4 bases and J lost 1; bases outside the gene matches: 5. The CDR3 spans 16 residues. The CDR3 loop reads CASSPGLAGSQETQYF. The CDR3 region has the DNA TGCGCCAGCAGCCCAGGACTAGCGGGAAGCCAAGAGACCCAGTACTTC.

This rearrangement joins TRBV7-8 to TRBJ2-1; D is possibly TRBD2 (6 bases). V lost 3 bases to trimming and J lost 7 bases, with 19 bases between them. The germline CDR1 and CDR2 sequences are SGHVS and FQNEAQ. The CDR3 extends over 16 amino acids. CDR3 DNA sequence: TGTGCCAGCAGCTTTGTCGTGAGGGAGGTGGGGAATGAGCAGTTCTTC. Residues: CASSFVVREVGNEQFF.

The chain recombines TRBV7-8 with TRBJ2-5; unclear D gene. The V and J ends lost 7 bases and 2 bases respectively, with 20 bases between them. The length of the CDR3 is 16 residues. Germline V gives CDR1 SGHVS, CDR2 FQNEAQ. The CDR3 sequence is CASTSAAGDGQETQYF. CDR3 sequence (DNA): TGTGCCAGCACCTCTGCGGCCGGAGACGGGCAAGAGACCCAGTACTTC. The full variable domain, in which reference TRBV7-8 and TRBJ2-5 provide the parts outside the CDR3, is GAGVSQSPRYKVAKRGQDVALRCDPISGHVSLFWYQQALGQGPEFLTYFQNEAQLDKSGLPSDRFFAERPEGSVSTLKIQRTQQEDSAVYLCASTSAAGDGQETQYFGPGTRLLVL.

The chain links TRBV6-5 to TRBJ2-7; 8 bases match TRBD1. This CDR3 contains 15 residues. With V trimmed by 6 bases and J by 0 bases, 7 bases remained unmatched. The germline CDR1 and CDR2 sequences are MNHEY and SVGAGI. The CDR3 nucleotides are TGTGCCAGCAGCGCCACAGGGGGGAGCTCCTACGAGCAGTACTTC. It translates to CASSATGGSSYEQYF.

The V call is TRBV5-1, the J call TRBJ2-5, with a possible D match to TRBD2 (5 bases). Trimming shortened V by 3 bases and J by 4 bases, and 13 bases separated the two germline ends. This CDR3 region has 14 residues. Per germline, CDR1 SGHRS and CDR2 YFSETQ. Here the CDR3 reads CASSSPDEGETQYF. The DNA of the CDR3 is TGCGCCAGCAGCTCTCCTGACGAGGGAGAGACCCAGTACTTC.

The chain combines TRBV6-5 with TRBJ2-7, with TRBD2 matching over 10 bases. CDR1 MNHEY and CDR2 SVGAGI come from the germline V gene. Trimming cost V 0 bases and J 2 bases; bases outside gene matches: 1. The CDR3 spans 15 residues. The CDR3 here is CASSYSLAGAYEQYF. The CDR3 coding sequence is TGTGCCAGCAGTTACTCGCTAGCGGGAGCCTACGAGCAGTACTTC.

This clone has a single count. J is TRBJ1-1 and V is TRBV28; possibly TRBD1 for D (5 bases). Germline loops: CDR1 MDHEN, CDR2 SYDVKM. V dropped 3 bases and J dropped 5 bases, with 19 bases sitting between them. CDR3 length: 16 residues. CDR3: CASSFRVPGGRTEAFF. As DNA, the CDR3 is TGTGCCAGCAGTTTTAGGGTCCCGGGGGGAAGGACTGAAGCTTTCTTT. Combining the CDR3 with reference TRBV28 and TRBJ1-1 gives the whole variable domain DVKVTQSSRYLVKRTGEKVFLECVQDMDHENMFWYRQDPGLGLRLIYFSYDVKMKEKGDIPEGYSVSREKKERFSLILESASTNQTSMYLCASSFRVPGGRTEAFFGQGTRLTVV.

V is TRBV4-1 and J is TRBJ2-3, with 7 bases aligning to TRBD2. V was clipped by 3 bases and J by 6 bases; unmatched bases: 12. The CDR3 length is 16 residues. Germline V gene lookup returns CDR1 MGHRA and CDR2 YSYEKL. This chain's CDR3 is CASSHTWGGKVDTQYF. The CDR3 nucleotides are TGCGCCAGCAGCCACACTTGGGGGGGTAAGGTCGATACGCAGTATTTT.

The chain links TRBV15 to TRBJ1-1; D remains ambiguous. The germline V gene has CDR1 LNHNV and CDR2 YYDKDF (reference sequence). The V end was cut by 0 bases, the J end by 1 base, with 9 bases between. The CDR3 extends over 15 amino acids. As DNA, the CDR3 is TGTGCCACCAGCAGAGATTTCGTAGAGAACACTGAAGCTTTCTTT. Protein sequence: CATSRDFVENTEAFF.

The V call is TRBV7-9, the J call TRBJ1-2, with D possibly being TRBD1 (6 bases). The length of the CDR3 is 16 residues. Germline loops: CDR1 SEHNR, CDR2 FQNEAQ (reference sequence). V lost 2 bases and J 3 bases, leaving 16 bases between the germline ends. CDR3 bases: TGTGCCAGCAGCTTAACTCAGGGGAATTGGGACTATGGCTACACCTTC. Translating gives CASSLTQGNWDYGYTF.

The chain carries TRBV5-1 and TRBJ2-7; 8 bases are a match to TRBD2. The germline V gene has CDR1 SGHRS and CDR2 YFSETQ. This CDR3 is built from 17 residues. J lost 1 base, V lost 3 bases, and 12 bases had no gene match. The CDR3 reads CASSWGLLADKSYEQYF. The CDR3 DNA sequence: TGCGCCAGCAGCTGGGGCCTACTAGCGGACAAATCCTACGAGCAGTACTTC.

The V and J genes are TRBV11-1 and TRBJ2-7; unclear D gene. The CDR3 totals 11 residues. Germline V CDR1 and CDR2: SGHAT, FQDESV (reference sequence). Trimming cost V 6 bases and J 4 bases, with 7 bases left between them. This CDR3 is CASRTIYEQYF. The CDR3, as DNA: TGTGCCAGCAGAACAATATACGAGCAGTACTTC.

This chain joins TRBV2 and TRBJ1-5; D call uncertain. V was trimmed by 6 bases and J by 0 bases, leaving 12 bases between them. The germline V gene encodes CDR1 SNHLY and CDR2 FYNNEI. The CDR3 has 15 residues. The CDR3 nucleotides read TGTGCCAGCAGCCCCGGGTCCTCTAGCAATCAGCCCCAGCATTTT. As protein: CASSPGSSSNQPQHF.

The chain carries TRBV6-1 and TRBJ2-1; TRBD2 aligns across 11 bases. J gave up 4 bases and V 3 bases, and 8 bases lay outside the gene matches. Germline V gene sequence: CDR1 MNHNS, CDR2 SASEGT. The CDR3 length is 17 residues. CDR3 bases: TGTGCCAGCAGTGAGCTTCCCGGGACTAGCGGTTACAATGAGCAGTTCTTC. This sequence encodes CASSELPGTSGYNEQFF.

The CDR3 region is CASSETPRATGDGYTF. In DNA, the CDR3 is TGTGCCAGCAGTGAGACGCCCAGGGCCACAGGCGATGGCTACACCTTC. V usage is TRBV6-1 and J usage is TRBJ1-2; TRBD1 might be the D (5 bases). The CDR3 loop spans 16 amino acids. Trimming left V 3 bases short and J 6 bases short, with 20 bases between. Germline V gene sequence: CDR1 MNHNS, CDR2 SASEGT.

This CDR3 reads CGSGEGHGYTF. The CDR3, as DNA: TGCGGTTCAGGGGAGGGCCATGGCTACACCTTC. This rearrangement joins TRBV29-1 to TRBJ1-2; D might be TRBD1 (6 bases). Germline CDR1 reads SQVTM; CDR2 reads ANQGSEA. CDR3 length equals 11 residues.

V usage is TRBV11-2 and J usage is TRBJ2-2; 7 nucleotides agree with TRBD2. Germline trimming cut 8 bases from V and 7 bases from J; bases unmatched to any gene: 10. Germline V CDR1 and CDR2: SGHAT, FQNNGV. This CDR3 is built from 14 residues. DNA for the CDR3: TGTGCCAGCCGGGTAGCGGGTGCCGGCGGGGAGCTGTTTTTT. Translation: CASRVAGAGGELFF.

V gene TRBV9 combines with J gene TRBJ1-4, with 7 bases lining up with TRBD1. The V and J ends lost 2 bases and 4 bases, in that order; junction bases with no gene match: 5. This CDR3 is 15 amino acids long. Germline lookup yields CDR1 SGDLS and CDR2 YYNGEE. The CDR3 DNA reads TGTGCCAGCAGCGTGGGGACAGCCCATAATGAAAAACTGTTTTTT. It yields the protein CASSVGTAHNEKLFF.

This clone was detected only once. The chain has TRBV28 and TRBJ1-1; tentatively, D is TRBD1 (5 bases). The ends were cut back, 5 bases at V and 8 bases at J, with 12 bases in the middle. This CDR3 spans 12 amino acids. CDR1 is MDHEN and CDR2 is SYDVKM in the germline V gene. CDR3 sequence (DNA): TGTGCCAGCAGTATTAGACAGAACGAAGCTTTCTTT. Its protein product is CASSIRQNEAFF.

The chain has TRBV2 and TRBJ1-3; D remains unclear. Looked up from germline, CDR1 is SNHLY and CDR2 is FYNNEI. The length of the CDR3 is 11 residues. Trimming shortened V by 8 bases and J by 0 bases, and 2 bases separated the two germline ends. The CDR3 is CASRSGNTIYF. The CDR3 nucleotides read TGTGCCAGCCGCTCTGGAAACACCATATATTTT.

J is TRBJ2-2 and V is TRBV13; 13 bases line up with TRBD2. Germline V gives CDR1 PRHDT, CDR2 FYEKMQ (reference sequence). With 5 bases clipped from V and 4 bases from J, the junction kept 10 bases outside the gene matches. The CDR3 has 18 amino acids. CDR3 bases: TGTGCCAGCAGCCAGAGTATGGGACTAGCGGGACTCACCGGGGAGCTGTTTTTT. Encoded protein: CASSQSMGLAGLTGELFF.

This clone occurred once. CDR3 in amino acids: CASSYSRVANEKLFF. CDR3 DNA: TGTGCCAGCAGTTACAGCAGGGTAGCTAATGAAAAACTGTTTTTT. This rearrangement joins TRBV6-5 to TRBJ1-4, with a tentative D call TRBD1 (5 bases). Per the germline V gene, CDR1 is MNHEY and CDR2 is SVGAGI. The CDR3 is 15 amino acids. The V end lost 2 bases, the J end lost 3 bases, and 10 bases lay between the germline ends.

The genes are TRBV6-5 and TRBJ1-1; 7 nucleotides match TRBD1. This CDR3 spans 15 amino acids. V dropped 6 bases and J dropped 4; count of bases not matched to a gene: 11. The V gene's germline CDR1 is MNHEY and CDR2 SVGAGI. CDR3 loop: CASSPDSQGGTEAFF. For the CDR3, the DNA is TGTGCCAGCAGCCCGGATAGCCAGGGGGGCACTGAAGCTTTCTTT.